This is a list of T cell receptor beta chains from one sample in a study of T-cell reconstitution after alpha-beta-depleted transplantation in children. A single record per CDR3 protein comes from TCRdb applying MiXCR to the PCR reads. The data hold 250,000 to 300,000 distinct CDR3 sequences, with around 10% observed a single time. The source was PBMCs, collected before TCRalphabeta/CD19-depleted stem cell transplant. These receptor sequences come from a boy younger than two with acute myeloid leukemia, due to receive a stem cell transplant. Both conserved end residues are part of each CDR3. The D gene is left open where the match is weak. Clone size appears in some rows only: once, few, many, or a class for an expanded clone.

many | TRBD2 | TRBJ2-1 | TRBV11-2 | CASSPRLAGVIYEQFF | TGTGCCAGCAGCCCCCGACTAGCGGGAGTTATCTATGAGCAGTTCTTC
NA | TRBD1 | TRBJ2-4 | TRBV18 | CASSPRSGQGLNIQYF | TGTGCCAGCTCACCAAGGAGCGGACAGGGACTTAACATTCAGTACTTC
many | NA | TRBJ2-7 | TRBV5-1 | CASSLAGAAYEQYF | TGCGCCAGCAGCTTGGCCGGAGCCGCCTACGAGCAGTACTTC
many | NA | TRBJ2-5 | TRBV15 | CATSRAAETQYF | TGTGCCACCAGCAGAGCCGCGGAGACCCAGTACTTC
many | NA | TRBJ1-5 | TRBV3-1 | CASSQEKQQGIIQPQHF | TGTGCCAGCAGCCAAGAAAAGCAACAGGGAATTATTCAGCCCCAGCATTTT
many | TRBD2 | TRBJ2-3 | TRBV10-3 | CAITAGDLVSDTQYF | TGTGCCATCACGGCGGGAGATTTGGTTTCAGATACGCAGTATTTT
many | TRBD1 | TRBJ1-4 | TRBV6-5 | CASAEQGAANEKLFF | TGTGCCAGCGCCGAACAGGGGGCTGCTAATGAAAAACTGTTTTTT
many | NA | TRBJ1-4 | TRBV7-2 | CASSPRRDNEKLFF | TGTGCCAGCAGCCCAAGGAGGGATAATGAAAAACTGTTTTTT
many | TRBD1 | TRBJ2-5 | TRBV29-1 | CSASTGGRSQTQYF | TGCAGCGCTTCGACAGGGGGCCGTTCACAGACCCAGTACTTC
NA | NA | TRBJ2-3 | TRBV2 | CATMDRREDTQYF | TGTGCCACCATGGACAGGAGGGAAGATACGCAGTATTTT
many | NA | TRBJ2-7 | TRBV6-1 | CASSEDWRYEQYF | TGTGCCAGCAGTGAAGACTGGCGATACGAGCAGTACTTC
many | NA | TRBJ1-1 | TRBV5-1 | CASRRGDYTEAFF | TGCGCCAGCAGGAGGGGAGATTACACTGAAGCTTTCTTT
NA | NA | TRBJ1-2 | TRBV7-2 | CASSLERGREDGYTF | TGTGCCAGCAGCTTAGAAAGGGGCAGGGAGGACGGCTACACCTTC
NA | NA | TRBJ2-2 | TRBV6-5 | CASSYSMVQGRGTGEPFF | TGTGCCAGCAGTTACTCGATGGTCCAGGGGAGAGGCACCGGGGAGCCGTTTTTT
few | TRBD2 | TRBJ2-3 | TRBV12-3/TRBV12-4 | CASGARTSGGQLTDTQYF | TGTGCCAGCGGGGCCCGGACTAGCGGGGGGCAACTCACAGATACGCAGTATTTT
NA | NA | TRBJ2-7 | TRBV5-4 | CASSSWRTQGTYEQYF | TGTGCCAGCAGCTCCTGGAGGACACAGGGAACCTACGAGCAGTACTTC
many | TRBD2 | TRBJ2-5 | TRBV7-2 | CASSSTSGRLGETQYF | TGTGCCAGCAGCTCAACTAGCGGGAGGTTGGGGGAGACCCAGTACTTC
NA | TRBD1 | TRBJ1-4 | TRBV7-2 | CASSLFGTGEEKLFF | TGTGCCAGCAGCTTGTTTGGGACAGGGGAAGAAAAACTGTTTTTT
NA | TRBD1 | TRBJ1-2 | TRBV30 | CAWRQARGGIYGYTF | TGTGCCTGGAGACAGGCGCGAGGGGGCATCTATGGCTACACCTTC
many | NA | TRBJ2-4 | TRBV20-1 | CSASVADWIKNIQYF | TGCAGTGCTAGTGTCGCGGATTGGATCAAAAACATTCAGTACTTC
few | TRBD1 | TRBJ2-2 | TRBV20-1 | CSARDREDRGRTGELFF | TGCAGTGCTAGAGATAGGGAGGACAGGGGGCGTACCGGGGAGCTGTTTTTT
many | TRBD2 | TRBJ2-3 | TRBV4-2 | CASSQDPSGGHGSTDTQYF | TGTGCCAGCAGCCAAGACCCTAGCGGGGGACACGGTAGCACAGATACGCAGTATTTT
NA | NA | TRBJ2-7 | TRBV29-1 | CSASDTSYEQYF | TGCAGCGCCTCGGACACCTCCTACGAGCAGTACTTC
few | TRBD2 | TRBJ2-3 | TRBV28 | CASSRRREQDTQYF | TGTGCCAGCAGTCGGAGGCGGGAGCAAGATACGCAGTATTTT
NA | TRBD1 | TRBJ1-2 | TRBV7-9 | CASSLGTGGGYGYTF | TGTGCCAGCAGCTTAGGGACAGGGGGCGGCTATGGCTACACCTTC
many | NA | TRBJ2-3 | TRBV29-1 | CTVRGRATDTQYF | TGCACCGTGAGGGGGAGGGCCACAGATACGCAGTATTTT
many | NA | TRBJ2-1 | TRBV12-3/TRBV12-4 | CASSLGHTFSYNEQFF | TGTGCCAGCAGTTTGGGACACACCTTCTCCTACAATGAGCAGTTCTTC
many | NA | TRBJ1-5 | TRBV6-5 | CASSFGGVNQPQHF | TGTGCCAGCAGTTTTGGGGGGGTAAATCAGCCCCAGCATTTT
many | NA | TRBJ2-7 | TRBV5-1 | CASSLASGARHEQYF | TGCGCCAGCAGCTTGGCCTCGGGGGCGCGCCACGAGCAGTACTTC
few | TRBD2 | TRBJ2-5 | TRBV7-2 | CASSVSGPQETQYF | TGTGCCAGCAGCGTTAGCGGGCCCCAAGAGACCCAGTACTTC
NA | TRBD1 | TRBJ2-7 | TRBV5-1 | CASSFRGQGSSYEQYF | TGCGCCAGCAGCTTCCGAGGACAGGGGAGCTCCTACGAGCAGTACTTC
NA | NA | TRBJ1-1 | TRBV3-1 | CASSFSGRGLLVNTEAFF | TGTGCCAGCAGCTTCTCTGGCAGGGGACTCCTCGTGAACACTGAAGCTTTCTTT
many | TRBD1 | TRBJ2-6 | TRBV4-2 | CASSLVPGQGASGANVLTF | TGTGCCAGCAGCCTAGTTCCGGGACAGGGGGCGAGTGGGGCCAACGTCCTGACTTTC